The 18 T cell receptor beta chains below were found in one sample sequenced in a study of blood T cell repertoires in COVID-19. The data were produced by immunoSEQ multiplex PCR, yet TCRdb's version contains in-frame clones alone and is incomplete. The sample lists 50,000 to 80,000 clones, around nine tenths occurring once. Specimen: peripheral blood. The receptors originated from a man in his sixties with acute or convalescent COVID-19.

CDR3 loop: CASSRSDSFNSPLHF. DNA of the CDR3: TGCGCCAGCAGCCGGTCGGACAGTTTTAATTCACCCCTCCACTTT. This chain joins TRBV4-1 and TRBJ1-6, with D maybe TRBD1 (6 bases). Per the germline V gene, CDR1 is MGHRA and CDR2 is YSYEKL. Trimming removed 4 bases from V and 6 bases from J, with 13 bases in between. This CDR3 comprises 15 residues.

The chain uses TRBV7-6 and TRBJ2-7; 7 bases are a match to TRBD1. V shed 1 base, J shed 2 bases, and the junction held 2 bases outside the gene matches. Germline values: CDR1 SGHVS, CDR2 FNYEAQ. The CDR3 runs to 14 residues. CDR3 sequence: CASSLGQGAYEQYF. CDR3 sequence (DNA): TGTGCCAGCAGCTTAGGCCAGGGGGCCTACGAGCAGTACTTC.

Concerning this clone itself: The identical CDR3 is also encoded by other nucleotide sequences in the sample. The rearrangement joins TRBV19 to TRBJ1-5; D unclear. V was pared by 3 bases and J by 4 bases, with 4 bases between. Germline V gene lookup returns CDR1 LNHDA and CDR2 SQIVND (reference sequence). This CDR3 is 12 amino acids long. CDR3 nucleotides: TGTGCCAGTAGTATCTCTAATCAGCCCCAGCATTTT. It yields the protein CASSISNQPQHF.

This chain joins TRBV6-4 and TRBJ2-1; 10 bases match TRBD2. This CDR3 comprises 15 residues. The germline V gene has CDR1 MRHNA and CDR2 SNTAGT. Trimming cost V 5 bases and J 5 bases; bases outside gene matches: 6. CDR3: CASSLAGGMHNEQFF. CDR3 coding DNA: TGTGCCAGCAGTTTAGCGGGGGGTATGCACAATGAGCAGTTCTTC.

This chain connects TRBV6-5 to TRBJ1-1; 11 nucleotides match TRBD1. From germline, CDR1 is MNHEY and CDR2 SVGAGI. The CDR3 spans 14 residues. V was clipped by 6 bases and J by 6 bases; unmatched bases: 6. The CDR3 coding sequence is TGTGCCAGCAGCCGGGACAGGGGGTTAGCTGAAGCTTTCTTT. Translation gives CASSRDRGLAEAFF.

The chain employs TRBV5-1 and TRBJ2-7, with TRBD2 matching 7 bases. With V trimmed by 4 bases and J by 2 bases, 21 bases remained unmatched. CDR1 and CDR2 (germline): SGHRS, YFSETQ. The CDR3 has 19 residues. The DNA for the CDR3 is TGCGCCAGCAGCCCCGCGGGGGTCGCACGTCCCCCCCTTCCCTACGAGCAGTACTTC. Protein: CASSPAGVARPPLPYEQYF.

The chain employs TRBV15 and TRBJ1-4; TRBD1 matches at 9 bases. The CDR3 loop spans 15 amino acids. Germline V gives CDR1 LNHNV, CDR2 YYDKDF (reference sequence). V gave up 5 bases and J gave up 4 bases; unmatched junction bases: 5. The CDR3 region is CATSVGQGNNEKLFF. The CDR3 DNA is TGTGCCACCAGCGTCGGACAGGGGAATAATGAAAAACTGTTTTTT.

The rearrangement uses TRBV25-1 and TRBJ2-5; 9 nucleotides match TRBD1. The CDR3 sequence is 14 residues long. Germline values: CDR1 MGHDK, CDR2 SYGVNS. The V segment lost 6 bases and the J segment 5 bases; nucleotides outside the gene matches: 7. CDR3 nucleotides: TGTGCCAGCAGGAAAGGACAGGGGAAGGAGACCCAGTACTTC. Protein product: CASRKGQGKETQYF.

The chain couples TRBV9 to TRBJ1-2; D unclear. Germline loops: CDR1 SGDLS, CDR2 YYNGEE. CDR3 length equals 15 residues. V dropped 0 bases and J dropped 1 base, with 10 bases sitting between them. The CDR3 DNA follows: TGTGCCAGCAGCGTAGGCAGGTTTTATAACTATGGCTACACCTTC. It encodes CASSVGRFYNYGYTF.

The chain has TRBV29-1 and TRBJ1-3; the D gene is possibly TRBD1 (5 bases). The V and J ends lost 0 bases and 4 bases respectively, with 10 bases between them. This CDR3 region has 14 residues. CDR1 is SQVTM, CDR2 ANQGSEA, per germline. CDR3 loop: CSVEEAGVGNTIYF. CDR3 bases: TGCAGCGTTGAAGAGGCGGGGGTAGGAAACACCATATATTTT.

This clone was observed once. The CDR3 is CASSLALVSSGGNEQFF. The CDR3 region has the DNA TGTGCCAGCAGCTTAGCGCTTGTTTCCAGCGGGGGTAATGAGCAGTTCTTC. The chain is built from TRBV7-8 and TRBJ2-1, with 8 bases lining up with TRBD2. The CDR3 is made up of 17 amino acids. V was clipped by 0 bases and J by 7 bases; unmatched bases: 11. Germline values: CDR1 SGHVS, CDR2 FQNEAQ. The full variable domain, its missing parts supplied by reference TRBV7-8 and TRBJ2-1, is GAGVSQSPRYKVAKRGQDVALRCDPISGHVSLFWYQQALGQGPEFLTYFQNEAQLDKSGLPSDRFFAERPEGSVSTLKIQRTQQEDSAVYLCASSLALVSSGGNEQFFGPGTRLTVL.

The V call is TRBV19, the J call TRBJ1-6; D is perhaps TRBD1 (5 bases). Trimming took 4 bases from V and 0 from J, leaving 13 bases between them. Germline lookup yields CDR1 LNHDA and CDR2 SQIVND (reference sequence). The length of the CDR3 is 17 residues. This CDR3 reads CASSKPLDSSYNSPLHF. The CDR3 bases are TGTGCCAGTAGTAAACCCCTTGACAGCTCCTATAATTCACCCCTCCACTTT.

The V and J genes are TRBV11-3 and TRBJ1-1; maybe TRBD1 (5 bases). V lost 1 base to trimming and J lost 3 bases, with 9 bases between them. This CDR3 contains 14 residues. The germline CDR1 and CDR2 sequences are SGHNT and YENEEA. CDR3 sequence: CASSLGAGDTEAFF. CDR3 nucleotide sequence: TGTGCCAGCAGCTTAGGTGCGGGGGACACTGAAGCTTTCTTT.

The J gene is TRBJ1-5, the V gene TRBV14; D perhaps matches TRBD1 (5 bases). Trimming stripped 3 bases from V and 6 bases from J, with 12 bases between. The CDR3 runs to 14 residues. In germline, CDR1 is SGHDN, CDR2 FVKESK. CDR3 DNA: TGTGCCAGCAGCCAGGGCAGGGCCGGTCAGCCCCAGCATTTT. Amino acids: CASSQGRAGQPQHF.

J is TRBJ1-2 and V is TRBV11-2; D gene ambiguous. This CDR3 contains 13 residues. The ends were cut back, 0 bases at V and 3 bases at J, with 5 bases in the middle. In germline, CDR1 is SGHAT, CDR2 FQNNGV. Written as DNA, the CDR3 is TGTGCCAGCAGCTTAGATGGGCACTATGGCTACACCTTC. Amino acids: CASSLDGHYGYTF.

V and J are TRBV27 and TRBJ1-5; 7 bases agree with TRBD1. The germline gives CDR1 MNHEY, CDR2 SMNVEV (reference sequence). V trimming: 3 bases; J trimming: 4 bases; junction bases outside the gene matches: 6. This CDR3 spans 15 amino acids. The CDR3: CASSFTGAGNQPQHF. DNA for the CDR3: TGTGCCAGCAGTTTTACAGGGGCGGGGAATCAGCCCCAGCATTTT.

The rearrangement links TRBV7-9 to TRBJ1-6, with 9 bases fitting TRBD1. The CDR3 spans 15 residues. Unmatched junction bases numbered 8, after V lost 5 bases and J lost 9 bases. Germline assignment: CDR1 SEHNR and CDR2 FQNEAQ (reference sequence). CDR3 nucleotide sequence: TGTGCCAGCAGCGAACCAAGGACAGGGGTTTCACCCCTCCACTTT. Protein: CASSEPRTGVSPLHF. Full variable domain (rest looked up from reference TRBV7-9 and TRBJ1-6): DTGVSQNPRHKITKRGQNVTFRCDPISEHNRLYWYRQTLGQGPEFLTYFQNEAQLEKSRLLSDRFSAERPKGSFSTLEIQRTEQGDSAMYLCASSEPRTGVSPLHFGNGTRLTVT.

This clone was seen a handful of times. The rearrangement uses TRBV5-1 and TRBJ1-2; possible D gene TRBD1, 5 bases. V lost 0 bases, J lost 7 bases, and 10 bases lay in between. The length of the CDR3 is 13 residues. Germline V gene sequence: CDR1 SGHRS, CDR2 YFSETQ. CDR3 DNA sequence: TGCGCCAGCAGCTTGGATGCAGGGCTTGGCTACACCTTC. Its translation is CASSLDAGLGYTF.